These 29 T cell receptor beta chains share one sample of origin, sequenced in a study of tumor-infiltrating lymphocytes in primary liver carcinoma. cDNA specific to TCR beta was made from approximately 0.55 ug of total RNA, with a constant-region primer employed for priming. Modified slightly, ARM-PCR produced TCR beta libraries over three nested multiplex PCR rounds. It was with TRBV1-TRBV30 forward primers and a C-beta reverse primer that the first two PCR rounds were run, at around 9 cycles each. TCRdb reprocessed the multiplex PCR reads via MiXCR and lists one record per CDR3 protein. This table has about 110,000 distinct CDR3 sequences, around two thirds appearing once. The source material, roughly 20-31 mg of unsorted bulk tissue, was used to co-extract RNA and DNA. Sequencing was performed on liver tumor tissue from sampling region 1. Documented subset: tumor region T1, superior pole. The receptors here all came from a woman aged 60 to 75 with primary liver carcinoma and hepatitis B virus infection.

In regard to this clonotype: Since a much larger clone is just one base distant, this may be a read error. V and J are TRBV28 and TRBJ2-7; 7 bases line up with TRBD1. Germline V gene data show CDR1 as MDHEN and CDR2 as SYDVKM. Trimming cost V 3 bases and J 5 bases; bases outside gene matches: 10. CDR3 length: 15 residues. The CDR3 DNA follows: TGTGCCAGCAGTTTGCAAAGACAGGGTGTGGACGAGCAGTACTTC. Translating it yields CASSLQRQGVDEQYF.

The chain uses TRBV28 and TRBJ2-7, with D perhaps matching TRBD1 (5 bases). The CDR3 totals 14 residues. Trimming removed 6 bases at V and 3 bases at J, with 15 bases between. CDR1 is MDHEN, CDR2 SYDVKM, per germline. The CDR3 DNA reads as TGTGCCAGCAGGGACCGACAGCCCAGCTACGAGCAGTACTTC. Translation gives CASRDRQPSYEQYF.

The CDR3 nucleotides read TGTGCCAGCTCAATCCAGGGAGGGTCCTACAATGAGCAGTTCTTC. This translates into CASSIQGGSYNEQFF. The V and J genes are TRBV18 and TRBJ2-1; 7 bases agree with TRBD2. Germline V gives CDR1 KGHSH, CDR2 LQKENI. CDR3 length equals 15 residues. Unmatched junction bases numbered 5, after V lost 5 bases and J lost 1 base.

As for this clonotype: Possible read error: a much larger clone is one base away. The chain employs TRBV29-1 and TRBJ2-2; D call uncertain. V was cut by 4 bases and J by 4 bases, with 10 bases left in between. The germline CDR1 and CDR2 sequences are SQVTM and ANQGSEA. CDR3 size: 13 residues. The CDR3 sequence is CSVGLVCTGELFF. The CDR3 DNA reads TGCAGCGTTGGCTTAGTGTGCACCGGGGAGCTGTTTTTT.

This chain's CDR3 is CASSEAWSTGIRNQPQHF. The CDR3 DNA sequence: TGTGCCAGCAGTGAAGCATGGTCGACAGGGATAAGGAATCAGCCCCAGCATTTT. The V gene is TRBV6-1, the J gene TRBJ1-5, with 7 bases fitting TRBD1. Per the germline V gene, CDR1 is MNHNS and CDR2 is SASEGT. CDR3 length equals 18 residues. After removal of 0 bases from V and 4 bases from J, the junction contained 12 bases not matched to a gene.

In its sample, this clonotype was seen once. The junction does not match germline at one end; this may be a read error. This chain's CDR3 is CTSRQGYEQYF. The CDR3 DNA is TGTACCAGCAGACAGGGTTATGAGCAGTACTTC. This rearrangement joins TRBV11-3 to TRBJ2-7; 7 positions agree with TRBD1. The V gene's germline CDR1 is SGHNT and CDR2 YENEEA. The CDR3 length is 11 residues.

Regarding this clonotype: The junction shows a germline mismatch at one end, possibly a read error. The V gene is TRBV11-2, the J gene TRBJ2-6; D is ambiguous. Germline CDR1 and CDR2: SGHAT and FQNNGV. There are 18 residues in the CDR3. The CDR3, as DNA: TGTGTCAGCAGCTTATTCCTAGGGTCCCTGGGGGGGGCCAACGTCCTGACTTTC. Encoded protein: CVSSLFLGSLGGANVLTF.

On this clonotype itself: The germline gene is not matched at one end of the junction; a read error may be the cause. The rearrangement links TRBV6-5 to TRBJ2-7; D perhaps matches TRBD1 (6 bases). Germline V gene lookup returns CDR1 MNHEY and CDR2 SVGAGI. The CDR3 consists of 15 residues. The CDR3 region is CASSRTMTGGHEQYF. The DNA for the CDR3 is TGCGCCAGCAGCCGCACGATGACAGGTGGCCACGAGCAGTACTTC.

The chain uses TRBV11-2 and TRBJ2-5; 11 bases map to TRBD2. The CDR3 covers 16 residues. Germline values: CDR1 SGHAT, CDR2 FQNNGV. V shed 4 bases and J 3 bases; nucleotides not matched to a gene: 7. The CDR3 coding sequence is TGTGCCAGCAGCTCACCCATAGCGGGAGGGAAAGAGACCCAGTACTTC. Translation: CASSSPIAGGKETQYF.

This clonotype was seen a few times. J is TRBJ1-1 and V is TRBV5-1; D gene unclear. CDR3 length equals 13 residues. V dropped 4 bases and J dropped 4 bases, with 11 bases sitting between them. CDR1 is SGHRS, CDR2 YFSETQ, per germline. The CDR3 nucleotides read TGCGCCAGCAGCCCCACAGTGGCCACTGAAGCTTTCTTT. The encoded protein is CASSPTVATEAFF.

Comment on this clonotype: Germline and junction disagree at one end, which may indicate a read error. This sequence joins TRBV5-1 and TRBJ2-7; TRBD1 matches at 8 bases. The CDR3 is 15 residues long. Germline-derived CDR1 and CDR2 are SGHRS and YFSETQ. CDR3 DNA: TGCGTCAGCAGCTCACCCCGGGACAGGACCTACGAGCAGTATTTC. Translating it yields CVSSSPRDRTYEQYF.

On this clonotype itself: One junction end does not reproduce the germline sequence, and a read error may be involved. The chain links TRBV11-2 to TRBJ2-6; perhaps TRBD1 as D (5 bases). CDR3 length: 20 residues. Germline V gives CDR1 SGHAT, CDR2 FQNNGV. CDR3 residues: CASSLVSLGRVGSGANLLTF. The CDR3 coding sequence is TGTGCCAGCAGCTTAGTGTCGCTGGGCAGGGTAGGCTCTGGGGCCAACCTCCTGACTTTC. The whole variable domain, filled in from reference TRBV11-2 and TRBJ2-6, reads EAGVAQSPRYKIIEKRQSVAFWCNPISGHATLYWYQQILGQGPKLLIQFQNNGVVDDSQLPKDRFSAERLKGVDSTLKIQPAKLEDSAVYLCASSLVSLGRVGSGANLLTFGAGSRLTVL.

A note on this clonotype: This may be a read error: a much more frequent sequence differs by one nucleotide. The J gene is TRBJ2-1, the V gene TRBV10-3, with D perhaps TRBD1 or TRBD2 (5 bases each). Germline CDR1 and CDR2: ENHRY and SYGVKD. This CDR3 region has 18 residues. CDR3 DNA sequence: TGTGCCATCAGTGACCTGAGGGCTAGGGGTCCCCACTACAATGATCAGTTCTTC. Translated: CAISDLRARGPHYNDQFF.

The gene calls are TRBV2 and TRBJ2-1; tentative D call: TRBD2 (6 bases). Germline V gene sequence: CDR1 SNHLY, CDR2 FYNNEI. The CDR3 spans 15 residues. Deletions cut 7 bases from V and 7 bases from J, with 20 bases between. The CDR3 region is CASKPLGGGLNEQFF. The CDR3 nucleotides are TGTGCCAGCAAACCCCTTGGAGGAGGGCTAAATGAGCAGTTCTTC.

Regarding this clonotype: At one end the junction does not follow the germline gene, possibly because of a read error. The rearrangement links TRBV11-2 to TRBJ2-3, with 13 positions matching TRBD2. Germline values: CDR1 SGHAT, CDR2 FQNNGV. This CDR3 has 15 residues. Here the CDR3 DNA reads TGTGCCAGTAACTCGGGACTAGCGGGACCAGATACGCATTATTTT. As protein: CASNSGLAGPDTHYF.

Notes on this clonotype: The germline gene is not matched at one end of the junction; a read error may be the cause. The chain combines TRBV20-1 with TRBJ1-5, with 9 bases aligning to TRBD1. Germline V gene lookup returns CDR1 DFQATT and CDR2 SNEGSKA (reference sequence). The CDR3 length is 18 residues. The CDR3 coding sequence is TGCAGTGCTCACCCTGCCGGGACAGGGATGAGTGGCAATCAGCTCCAGCATTTT. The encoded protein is CSAHPAGTGMSGNQLQHF.

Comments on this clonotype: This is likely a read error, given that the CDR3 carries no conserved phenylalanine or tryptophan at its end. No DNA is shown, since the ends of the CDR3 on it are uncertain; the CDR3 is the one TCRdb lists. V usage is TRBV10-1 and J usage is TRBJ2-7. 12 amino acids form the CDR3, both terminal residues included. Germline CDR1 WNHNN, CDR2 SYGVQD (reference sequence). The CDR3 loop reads CASSEPGGLMYL.

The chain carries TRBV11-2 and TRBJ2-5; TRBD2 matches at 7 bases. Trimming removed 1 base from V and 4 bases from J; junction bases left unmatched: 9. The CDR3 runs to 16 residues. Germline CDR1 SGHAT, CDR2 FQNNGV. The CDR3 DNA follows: TGTGCCAGCAGCTTAGCGCGAGCGGGGAACCTAGAGACCCAGTACTTC. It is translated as CASSLARAGNLETQYF.

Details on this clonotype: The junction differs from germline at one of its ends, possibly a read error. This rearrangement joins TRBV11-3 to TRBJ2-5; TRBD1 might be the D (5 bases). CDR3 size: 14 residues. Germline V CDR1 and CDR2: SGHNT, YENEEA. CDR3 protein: CANSTAGLRETQYF. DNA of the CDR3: TGTGCCAACAGCACGGCAGGGTTGCGGGAGACCCAGTACTTC.

The CDR3 sequence: CASSFAGTLQYGELFF. The DNA for the CDR3 is TGTGCCAGCAGTTTCGCCGGGACCCTCCAATACGGGGAGCTGTTTTTT. The rearrangement joins TRBV28 to TRBJ2-2, with D perhaps TRBD1 or TRBD2 (5 bases each). Trimming stripped 3 bases from V and 7 bases from J, with 18 bases between. CDR1 and CDR2 from the germline V gene are MDHEN and SYDVKM. The CDR3 consists of 16 residues.

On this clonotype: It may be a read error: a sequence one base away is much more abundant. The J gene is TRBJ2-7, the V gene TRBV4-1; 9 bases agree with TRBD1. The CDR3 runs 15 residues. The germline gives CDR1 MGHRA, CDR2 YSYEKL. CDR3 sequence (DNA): TGCGCCAGCAGCCAAGGGGGACAGGGCTACTACGAGCAGCACTTC. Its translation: CASSQGGQGYYEQHF.

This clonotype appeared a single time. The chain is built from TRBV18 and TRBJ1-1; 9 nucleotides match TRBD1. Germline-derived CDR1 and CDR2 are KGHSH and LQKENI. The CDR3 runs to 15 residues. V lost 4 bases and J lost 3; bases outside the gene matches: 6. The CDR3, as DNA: TGTGCCAGCTCACTCAGACAGGGGGTTGACACTGAAGCTTTCTTT. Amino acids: CASSLRQGVDTEAFF. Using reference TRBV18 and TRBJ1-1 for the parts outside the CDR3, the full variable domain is NAGVMQNPRHLVRRRGQEARLRCSPMKGHSHVYWYRQLPEEGLKFMVYLQKENIIDESGMPKERFSAEFPKEGPSILRIQQVVRGDSAAYFCASSLRQGVDTEAFFGQGTRLTVV.

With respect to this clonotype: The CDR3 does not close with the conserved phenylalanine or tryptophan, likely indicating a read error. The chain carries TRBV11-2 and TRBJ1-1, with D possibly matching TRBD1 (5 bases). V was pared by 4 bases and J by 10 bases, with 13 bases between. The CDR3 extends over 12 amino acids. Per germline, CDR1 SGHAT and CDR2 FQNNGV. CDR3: CASSSEQAGAFS. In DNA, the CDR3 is TGTGCCAGCAGCTCTGAACAGGCTGGAGCTTTCTCT.

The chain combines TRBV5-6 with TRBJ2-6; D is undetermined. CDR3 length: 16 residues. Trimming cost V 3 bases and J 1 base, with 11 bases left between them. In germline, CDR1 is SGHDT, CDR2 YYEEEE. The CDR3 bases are TGTGCCAGCAGCTATCCCGGGTTTTCTGGGGCCAACGTCCTGACTTTC. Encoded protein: CASSYPGFSGANVLTF.

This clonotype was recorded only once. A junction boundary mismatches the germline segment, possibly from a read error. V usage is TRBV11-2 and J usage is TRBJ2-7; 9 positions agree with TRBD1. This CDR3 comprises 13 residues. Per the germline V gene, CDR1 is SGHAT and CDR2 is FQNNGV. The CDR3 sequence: CASSIDRGDEQYF. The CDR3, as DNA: TGTGCCAGCAGCATAGACAGGGGGGACGAGCAGTACTTC.

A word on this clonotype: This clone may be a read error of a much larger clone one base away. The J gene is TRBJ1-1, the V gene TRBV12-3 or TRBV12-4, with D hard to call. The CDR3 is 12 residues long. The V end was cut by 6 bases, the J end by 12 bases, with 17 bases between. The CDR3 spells CASRGGRPHPFF. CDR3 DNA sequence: TGTGCCAGCAGAGGAGGCCGGCCCCACCCTTTCTTT.

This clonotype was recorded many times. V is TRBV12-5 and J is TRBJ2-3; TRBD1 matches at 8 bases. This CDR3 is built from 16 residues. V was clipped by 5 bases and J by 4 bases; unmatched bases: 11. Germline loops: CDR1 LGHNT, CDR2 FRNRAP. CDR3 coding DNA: TGTGCTAGTGGTGCTCGGACAGGGAGGTTCGCAGATACGCAGTATTTT. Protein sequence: CASGARTGRFADTQYF.

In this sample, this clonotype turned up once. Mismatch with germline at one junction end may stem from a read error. The chain's CDR3 is CASRNSGGLDTQYF. The DNA of the CDR3 is TGTGCCAGCAGAAATAGCGGGGGCCTGGATACGCAGTATTTC. V gene TRBV6-5 combines with J gene TRBJ2-3; 9 bases fit TRBD2. Germline V gives CDR1 MNHEY, CDR2 SVGAGI. The CDR3 contains 14 residues.

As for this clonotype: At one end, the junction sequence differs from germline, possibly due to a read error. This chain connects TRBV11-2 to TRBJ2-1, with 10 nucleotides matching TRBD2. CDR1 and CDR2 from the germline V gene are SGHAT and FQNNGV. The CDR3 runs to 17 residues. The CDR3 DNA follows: TGTGTCAGCAGCAGGAGACTAGCGGGTGGGCCGGGTGATGAGCAGCTCTTC. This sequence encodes CVSSRRLAGGPGDEQLF.